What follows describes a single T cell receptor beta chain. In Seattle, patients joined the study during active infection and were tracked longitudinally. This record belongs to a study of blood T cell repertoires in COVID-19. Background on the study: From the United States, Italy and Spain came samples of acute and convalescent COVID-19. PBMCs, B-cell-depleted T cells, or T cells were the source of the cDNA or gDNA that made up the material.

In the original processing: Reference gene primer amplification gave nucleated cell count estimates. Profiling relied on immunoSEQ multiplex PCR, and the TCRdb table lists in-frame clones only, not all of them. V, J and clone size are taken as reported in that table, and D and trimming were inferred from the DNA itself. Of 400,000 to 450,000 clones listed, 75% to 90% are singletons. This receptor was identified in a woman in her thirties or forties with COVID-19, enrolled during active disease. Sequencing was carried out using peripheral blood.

In DNA form, the CDR3 reads TGTGCCAGCAGTTCCCATCGACAGGTTAGCAATCAGCCCCAGCATTTT. Its translation: CASSSHRQVSNQPQHF. The chain links TRBV6-2 or TRBV6-3 to TRBJ1-5, with D possibly being TRBD1 (6 bases). This CDR3 is built from 16 residues. Trimming took off 4 bases at V and 0 bases at J, with 13 bases between the two ends. Germline V gives CDR1 MNHEY, CDR2 SVGEGT.